This entry features one TCR beta chain sequence. The sample originates from a study of blood T cells in healthy people across ages. Then a second PCR, running roughly 7 to 11 cycles, was carried out with a sample-barcoded 5' primer and a J-beta primer mix. MiXCR was run by TCRdb on the 5' RACE reads, yielding one entry per CDR3 protein. This repertoire shows about 800,000 distinct CDR3 sequences, 25% found once; its top ten account for approximately 4%. This same sample was also part of a study on T cells of mothers and their children.

The sequencing input was blood. This receptor was identified in a boy aged 5-17 years in good health.

Here the CDR3 DNA reads TGCAGCGCTATTCTGATGAACACTGAAGCTTTCTTT. Translation gives CSAILMNTEAFF. The chain couples TRBV29-1 to TRBJ1-1; unclear D gene. V was shortened by 7 bases and J by 0 bases, with 9 bases between the two germline ends. CDR1 and CDR2 from the germline V gene are SQVTM and ANQGSEA. The CDR3 loop spans 12 amino acids.